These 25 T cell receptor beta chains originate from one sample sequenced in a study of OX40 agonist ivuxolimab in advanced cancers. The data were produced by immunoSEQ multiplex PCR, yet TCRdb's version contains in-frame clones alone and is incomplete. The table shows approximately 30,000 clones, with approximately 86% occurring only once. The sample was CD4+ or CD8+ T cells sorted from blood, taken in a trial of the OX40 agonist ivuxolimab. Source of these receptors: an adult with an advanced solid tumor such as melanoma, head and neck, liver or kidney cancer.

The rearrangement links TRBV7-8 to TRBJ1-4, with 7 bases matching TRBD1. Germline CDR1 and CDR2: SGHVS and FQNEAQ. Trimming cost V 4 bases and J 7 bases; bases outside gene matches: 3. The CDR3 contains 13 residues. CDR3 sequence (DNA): TGTGCCAGCAGCTATAACAGGGGTGAAAAACTGTTTTTT. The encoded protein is CASSYNRGEKLFF.

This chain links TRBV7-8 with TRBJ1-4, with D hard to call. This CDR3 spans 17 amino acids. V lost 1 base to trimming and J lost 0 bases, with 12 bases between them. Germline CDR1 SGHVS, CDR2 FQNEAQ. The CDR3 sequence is CASSLEFEQSTNEKLFF. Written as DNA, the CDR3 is TGTGCCAGCAGCTTAGAGTTTGAACAGTCAACTAATGAAAAACTGTTTTTT.

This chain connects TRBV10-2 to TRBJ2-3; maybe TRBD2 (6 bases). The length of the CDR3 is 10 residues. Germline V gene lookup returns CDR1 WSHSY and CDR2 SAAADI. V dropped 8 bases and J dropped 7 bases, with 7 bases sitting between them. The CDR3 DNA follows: TGCGCCAGCGGGAGGAATACGCAGTATTTT. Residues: CASGRNTQYF.

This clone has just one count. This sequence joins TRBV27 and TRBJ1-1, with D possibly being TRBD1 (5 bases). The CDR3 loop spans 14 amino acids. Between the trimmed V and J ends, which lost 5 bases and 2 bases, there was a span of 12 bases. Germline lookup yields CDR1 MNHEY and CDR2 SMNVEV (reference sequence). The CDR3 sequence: CASSPGHINTEAFF. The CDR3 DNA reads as TGTGCCAGCAGTCCAGGACATATTAACACTGAAGCTTTCTTT.

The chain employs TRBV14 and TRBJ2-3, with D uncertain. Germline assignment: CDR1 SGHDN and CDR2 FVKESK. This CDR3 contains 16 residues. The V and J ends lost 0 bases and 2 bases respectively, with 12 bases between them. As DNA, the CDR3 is TGTGCCAGCAGCCAAGACAGCAGGCCGACCACAGATACGCAGTATTTT. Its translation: CASSQDSRPTTDTQYF.

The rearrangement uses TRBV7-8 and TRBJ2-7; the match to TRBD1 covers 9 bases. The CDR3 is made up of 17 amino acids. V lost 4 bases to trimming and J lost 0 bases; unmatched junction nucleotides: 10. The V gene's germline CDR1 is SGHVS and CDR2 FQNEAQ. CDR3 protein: CASSWDRDGKTSYEQYF. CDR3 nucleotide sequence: TGTGCCAGCAGCTGGGACAGGGACGGTAAGACCTCCTACGAGCAGTACTTC.

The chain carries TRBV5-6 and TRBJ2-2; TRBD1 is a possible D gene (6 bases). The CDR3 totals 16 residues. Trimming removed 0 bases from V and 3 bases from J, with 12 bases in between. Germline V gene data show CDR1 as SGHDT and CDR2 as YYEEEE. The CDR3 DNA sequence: TGTGCCAGCAGCTTGGGGCTGGGGGCGGACACCGGGGAGCTGTTTTTT. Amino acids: CASSLGLGADTGELFF.

The CDR3 DNA reads TGTGCCAGCAGCTTGTGGTCCGAGCAGTACTTC. This codes for CASSLWSEQYF. The genes are TRBV5-5 and TRBJ2-7, with no clear D. This CDR3 is built from 11 residues. The germline V gene has CDR1 SGHKS and CDR2 YYEKEE (reference sequence). The V and J ends lost 1 base and 6 bases respectively, with 5 bases between them.

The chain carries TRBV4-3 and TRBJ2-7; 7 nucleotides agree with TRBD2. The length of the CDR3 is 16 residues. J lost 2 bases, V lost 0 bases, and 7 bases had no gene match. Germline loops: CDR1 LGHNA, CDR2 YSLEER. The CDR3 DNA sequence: TGCGCCAGCAGCCAAGAATCCAGCGGGGCCACCTACGAGCAGTACTTC. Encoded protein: CASSQESSGATYEQYF.

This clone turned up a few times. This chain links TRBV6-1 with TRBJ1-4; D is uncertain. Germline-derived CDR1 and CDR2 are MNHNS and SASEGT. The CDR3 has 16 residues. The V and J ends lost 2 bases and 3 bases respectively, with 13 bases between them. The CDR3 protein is CASSELDSASNEKLFF. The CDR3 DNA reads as TGTGCCAGCAGTGAATTGGACTCCGCTTCTAATGAAAAACTGTTTTTT.

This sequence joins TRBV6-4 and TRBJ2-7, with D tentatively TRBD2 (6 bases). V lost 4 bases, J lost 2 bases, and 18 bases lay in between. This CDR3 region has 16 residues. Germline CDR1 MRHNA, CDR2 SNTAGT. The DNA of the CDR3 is TGTGCCAGCAGTGGAAAACTGGGACTCCAGACCTACGAGCAGTACTTC. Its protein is CASSGKLGLQTYEQYF.

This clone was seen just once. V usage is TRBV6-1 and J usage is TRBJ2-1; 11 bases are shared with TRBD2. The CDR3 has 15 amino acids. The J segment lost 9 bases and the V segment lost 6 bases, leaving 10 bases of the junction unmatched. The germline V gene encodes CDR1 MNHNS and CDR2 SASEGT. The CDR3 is CASRVGLAGGAEQFF. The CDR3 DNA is TGTGCCAGCAGGGTCGGACTAGCGGGTGGTGCTGAGCAGTTCTTC.

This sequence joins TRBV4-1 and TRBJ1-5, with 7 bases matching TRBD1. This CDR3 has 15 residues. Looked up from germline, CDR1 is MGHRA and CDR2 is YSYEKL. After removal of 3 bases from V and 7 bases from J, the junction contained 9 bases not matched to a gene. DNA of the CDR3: TGCGCCAGCAGCCAGACGACAGGGTCAAGGCAGCCCCAGCATTTT. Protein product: CASSQTTGSRQPQHF.

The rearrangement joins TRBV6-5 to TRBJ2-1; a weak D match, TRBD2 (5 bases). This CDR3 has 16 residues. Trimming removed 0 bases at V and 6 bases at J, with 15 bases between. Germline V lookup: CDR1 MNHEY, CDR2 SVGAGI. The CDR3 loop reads CASSYSLLGEFNEQFF. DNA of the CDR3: TGTGCCAGCAGTTACTCATTACTAGGAGAGTTCAATGAGCAGTTCTTC.

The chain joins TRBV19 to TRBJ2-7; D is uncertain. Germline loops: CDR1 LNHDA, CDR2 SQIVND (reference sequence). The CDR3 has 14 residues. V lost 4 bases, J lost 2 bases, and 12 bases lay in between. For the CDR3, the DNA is TGTGCCAGTAGTACCTTTCTTGGTCCCTACGAGCAGTACTTC. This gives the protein CASSTFLGPYEQYF.

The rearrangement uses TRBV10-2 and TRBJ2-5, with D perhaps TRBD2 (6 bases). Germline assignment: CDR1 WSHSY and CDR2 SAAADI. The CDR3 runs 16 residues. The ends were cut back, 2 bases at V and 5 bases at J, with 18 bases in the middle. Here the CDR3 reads CASSERTGVGWETQYF. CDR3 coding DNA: TGCGCCAGCAGTGAGAGAACGGGAGTGGGGTGGGAGACCCAGTACTTC.

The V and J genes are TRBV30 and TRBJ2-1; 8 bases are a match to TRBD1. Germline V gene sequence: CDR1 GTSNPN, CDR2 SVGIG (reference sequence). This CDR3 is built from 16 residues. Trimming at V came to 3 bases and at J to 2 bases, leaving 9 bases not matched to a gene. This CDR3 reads CAWSEQTGAPYNEQFF. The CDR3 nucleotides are TGTGCCTGGAGCGAACAGACAGGGGCCCCCTACAATGAGCAGTTCTTC.

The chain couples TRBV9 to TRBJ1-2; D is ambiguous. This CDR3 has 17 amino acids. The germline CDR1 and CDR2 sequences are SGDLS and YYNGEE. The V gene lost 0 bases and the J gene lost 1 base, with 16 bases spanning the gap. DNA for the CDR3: TGTGCCAGCAGCGTAGGGGCTACGCGCGACCTTAACTATGGCTACACCTTC. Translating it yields CASSVGATRDLNYGYTF.

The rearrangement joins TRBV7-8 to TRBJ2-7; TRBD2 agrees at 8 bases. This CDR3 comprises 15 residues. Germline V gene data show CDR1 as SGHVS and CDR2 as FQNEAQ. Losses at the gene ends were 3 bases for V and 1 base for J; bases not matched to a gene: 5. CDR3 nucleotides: TGTGCCAGCAGCTTTGGGCCTAGCGGGTCCTACGAGCAGTACTTC. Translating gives CASSFGPSGSYEQYF.

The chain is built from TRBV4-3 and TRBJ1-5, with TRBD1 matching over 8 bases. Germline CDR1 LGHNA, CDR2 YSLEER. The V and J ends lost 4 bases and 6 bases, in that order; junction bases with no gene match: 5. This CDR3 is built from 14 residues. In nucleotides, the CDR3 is TGCGCCAGCAGCCCTGGACAGGGAGGTCAGCCCCAGCATTTT. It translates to CASSPGQGGQPQHF.

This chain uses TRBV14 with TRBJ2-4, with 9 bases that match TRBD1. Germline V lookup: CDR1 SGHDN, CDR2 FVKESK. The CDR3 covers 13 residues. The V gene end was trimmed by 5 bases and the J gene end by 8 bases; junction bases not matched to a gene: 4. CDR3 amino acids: CASSVHRGHIQYF. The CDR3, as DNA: TGTGCCAGCAGCGTCCACAGGGGGCACATTCAGTACTTC.

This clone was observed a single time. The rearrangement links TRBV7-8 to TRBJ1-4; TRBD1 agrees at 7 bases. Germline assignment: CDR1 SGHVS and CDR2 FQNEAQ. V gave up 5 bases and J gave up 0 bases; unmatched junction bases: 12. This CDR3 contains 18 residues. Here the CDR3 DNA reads TGTGCCAGCAGCCCTTGGGGGACAGATATTGCAACTAATGAAAAACTGTTTTTT. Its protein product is CASSPWGTDIATNEKLFF.

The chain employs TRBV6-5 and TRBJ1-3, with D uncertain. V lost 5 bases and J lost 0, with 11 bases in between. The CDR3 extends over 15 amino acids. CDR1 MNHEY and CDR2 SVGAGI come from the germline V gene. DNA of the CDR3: TGTGCCAGCAGTCCCGGACGGCCCTCTGGAAACACCATATATTTT. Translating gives CASSPGRPSGNTIYF.

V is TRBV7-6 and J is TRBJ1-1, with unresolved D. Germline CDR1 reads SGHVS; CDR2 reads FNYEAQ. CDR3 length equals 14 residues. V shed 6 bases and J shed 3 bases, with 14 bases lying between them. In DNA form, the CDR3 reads TGTGCCAGCAGGTTACACCGGGATCACACTGAAGCTTTCTTT. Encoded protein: CASRLHRDHTEAFF.

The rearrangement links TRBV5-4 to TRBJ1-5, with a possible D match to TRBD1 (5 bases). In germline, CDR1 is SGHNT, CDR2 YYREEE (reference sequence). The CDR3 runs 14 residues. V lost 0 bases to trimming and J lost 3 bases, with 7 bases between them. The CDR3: CASSLEGVNQPQHF. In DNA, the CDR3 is TGTGCCAGCAGCTTGGAAGGGGTCAATCAGCCCCAGCATTTT.